The 19 T cell receptor beta chains reported below all come from one sample, sequenced in a study of T cells and Merkel cell carcinoma outcomes. Sequenced by immunoSEQ multiplex PCR; TCRdb stores in-frame clones only, minus some. This table holds 660 or so clones, approximately 86% found once. The sequencing sample was made of tumor tissue from Merkel cell carcinoma. The source of these receptors is a human donor with Merkel cell carcinoma.

The rearrangement links TRBV4-1 to TRBJ2-5; D gene unclear. This CDR3 spans 14 amino acids. Germline V gene sequence: CDR1 MGHRA, CDR2 YSYEKL. The V end was cut by 0 bases, the J end by 5 bases, with 10 bases between. CDR3 sequence: CASSQDERRETQYF. In DNA, the CDR3 is TGCGCCAGCAGCCAAGATGAGCGTAGGGAGACCCAGTACTTC.

This clone was counted between two and nine times. This sequence joins TRBV6-1 and TRBJ2-1; D call uncertain. Trimming took off 4 bases at V and 6 bases at J, with 7 bases between the two ends. CDR1 is MNHNS, CDR2 SASEGT, per germline. There are 12 residues in the CDR3. The CDR3 nucleotides are TGTGCCAGCAGTGTATGGCGCAATGAGCAGTTCTTC. Translated: CASSVWRNEQFF.

This sequence joins TRBV15 and TRBJ1-4, with D possibly matching TRBD1 (5 bases). This CDR3 is 13 amino acids long. Germline V gene sequence: CDR1 LNHNV, CDR2 YYDKDF (reference sequence). Trimming cost V 4 bases and J 7 bases, with 10 bases left between them. CDR3 bases: TGTGCCACCAGCATTCAAGGGGCTGAAAAACTGTTTTTT. Its protein product is CATSIQGAEKLFF.

This clone is deemed large. Other DNA sequences within the sample encode an identical CDR3. The chain recombines TRBV4-1 with TRBJ2-1; D might be TRBD2 (6 bases). Germline CDR1 reads MGHRA; CDR2 reads YSYEKL. Trimming left V 6 bases short and J 5 bases short, with 20 bases between. The CDR3 totals 16 residues. CDR3 amino acids: CASSLGGRRINNEQFF. The CDR3 nucleotides read TGCGCCAGCAGTCTCGGAGGGAGGCGAATTAACAATGAGCAGTTCTTC.

The CDR3 sequence: CASSFSQYNEKLFF. CDR3 nucleotides: TGTGCCAGCAGTTTTTCACAGTATAATGAAAAACTGTTTTTT. The rearrangement links TRBV28 to TRBJ1-4; D remains ambiguous. The CDR3 covers 14 residues. Germline CDR1 and CDR2: MDHEN and SYDVKM. V dropped 3 bases and J dropped 4 bases, with 9 bases sitting between them.

This chain connects TRBV4-3 to TRBJ1-2; D not resolved. V lost 0 bases to trimming and J lost 7 bases, with 6 bases between them. CDR3 size: 12 residues. Germline values: CDR1 LGHNA, CDR2 YSLEER. This chain's CDR3 is CASSQDRTGYTF. In DNA, the CDR3 is TGCGCCAGCAGCCAAGATCGCACTGGCTACACCTTC.

The V gene is TRBV5-1, the J gene TRBJ2-1; 11 bases fit TRBD2. Germline V CDR1 and CDR2: SGHRS, YFSETQ. The junction had 5 bases not matched to a gene; V was cut back by 4 bases and J by 5 bases. This CDR3 has 15 residues. CDR3 nucleotides: TGCGCCAGCAGCCTACAGACTAGCGGGGACAATGAGCAGTTCTTC. Amino acid sequence: CASSLQTSGDNEQFF.

The chain recombines TRBV5-4 with TRBJ2-5, with D maybe TRBD2 (6 bases). The CDR3 has 17 amino acids. Between the trimmed V and J ends, which lost 0 bases and 1 base, there was a span of 16 bases. Per germline, CDR1 SGHNT and CDR2 YYREEE (reference sequence). The CDR3 bases are TGTGCCAGCAGCTTGGCGACGGGAGCCCTATTCCAAGAGACCCAGTACTTC. Its translation is CASSLATGALFQETQYF.

The V gene is TRBV11-2, the J gene TRBJ2-3, with D perhaps TRBD1 or TRBD2 (5 bases each). The CDR3 is made up of 13 amino acids. CDR1 is SGHAT and CDR2 is FQNNGV in the germline V gene. The V end was cut by 4 bases, the J end by 10 bases, with 15 bases between. The CDR3 DNA sequence: TGTGCCAGCAGCTCACCAGGGAGCTGGGCGCAGTATTTT. Its translation: CASSSPGSWAQYF.

This sequence joins TRBV5-8 and TRBJ1-1, with 11 bases that match TRBD1. There are 17 residues in the CDR3. Germline values: CDR1 SGHTS, CDR2 YDEGEE. The trim removed 0 bases at V and 1 base at J, leaving 5 bases unmatched. The CDR3 DNA reads TGTGCCAGCAGCTTGGAAGGACAGGGGGCTTGGAACACTGAAGCTTTCTTT. This gives the protein CASSLEGQGAWNTEAFF. The variable domain in full, completed from reference TRBV5-8 and TRBJ1-1, reads EAGVTQSPTHLIKTRGQQATLRCSPISGHTSVYWYQQALGLGLQFLLWYDEGEERNRGNFPPRFSGRQFPNYSSELNVNALELEDSALYLCASSLEGQGAWNTEAFFGQGTRLTVV.

J is TRBJ1-3 and V is TRBV29-1; TRBD1 is a possible D gene (5 bases). Per the germline V gene, CDR1 is SQVTM and CDR2 is ANQGSEA. The V gene lost 7 bases and the J gene lost 1 base, with 14 bases spanning the gap. There are 14 residues in the CDR3. CDR3 sequence reads: CSAVVGASGNTIYF. For the CDR3, the DNA is TGCAGCGCGGTGGTTGGGGCATCTGGAAACACCATATATTTT. The full variable domain, rest sourced from reference TRBV29-1 and TRBJ1-3, is SAVISQKPSRDICQRGTSLTIQCQVDSQVTMMFWYRQQPGQSLTLIATANQGSEATYESGFVIDKFPISRPNLTFSTLTVSNMSPEDSSIYLCSAVVGASGNTIYFGEGSWLTVV.

This chain connects TRBV5-4 to TRBJ1-2; D gene uncertain. Germline values: CDR1 SGHNT, CDR2 YYREEE (reference sequence). Trimming removed 4 bases at V and 1 base at J, with 8 bases between. This CDR3 is 13 amino acids long. The CDR3: CASSIDGNYGYTF. CDR3 coding DNA: TGTGCCAGCAGCATAGACGGTAACTATGGCTACACCTTC. Full variable domain (remainder filled in from reference TRBV5-4 and TRBJ1-2): ETGVTQSPTHLIKTRGQQVTLRCSSQSGHNTVSWYQQALGQGPQFIFQYYREEENGRGNFPPRFSGLQFPNYSSELNVNALELDDSALYLCASSIDGNYGYTFGSGTRLTVV.

This chain connects TRBV6-5 to TRBJ2-7; D ambiguous. The CDR3 runs 11 residues. V lost 7 bases and J 5 bases, leaving 9 bases between the germline ends. Germline V gene lookup returns CDR1 MNHEY and CDR2 SVGAGI. In DNA, the CDR3 is TGTGCCAGCACTACCCGGGACGAGCAGTACTTC. This sequence encodes CASTTRDEQYF.

This chain joins TRBV19 and TRBJ2-2; the D is unclear. This CDR3 is built from 13 residues. The V end was cut by 4 bases, the J end by 6 bases, with 9 bases between. CDR1 and CDR2 from the germline V gene are LNHDA and SQIVND (reference sequence). This CDR3 reads CASSRTSAGELFF. The CDR3 coding sequence is TGTGCCAGTAGTAGAACGTCGGCCGGGGAGCTGTTTTTT.

The chain joins TRBV5-1 to TRBJ2-7; D perhaps matches TRBD2 (6 bases). This CDR3 spans 18 amino acids. V lost 4 bases and J lost 2, with 25 bases in between. Germline CDR1 SGHRS, CDR2 YFSETQ. The CDR3 protein is CASSLTGGRAGRTYEQYF. CDR3 DNA: TGCGCCAGCAGCCTGACTGGGGGTAGGGCGGGACGCACCTACGAGCAGTACTTC.

The V call is TRBV18, the J call TRBJ2-7, with 9 positions matching TRBD1. CDR1 and CDR2 (germline): KGHSH, LQKENI. V trimming: 5 bases; J trimming: 5 bases; junction bases outside the gene matches: 4. The CDR3 runs 13 residues. As DNA, the CDR3 is TGTGCCAGCTCAGGACAGGGGCACGACGAGCAGTACTTC. Amino acid sequence: CASSGQGHDEQYF.

The V and J genes are TRBV27 and TRBJ2-7; 11 nucleotides line up with TRBD2. Germline CDR1 MNHEY, CDR2 SMNVEV (reference sequence). Unmatched junction bases numbered 6, after V lost 6 bases and J lost 2 bases. This CDR3 comprises 15 residues. The DNA for the CDR3 is TGTGCCAGCAGATCCCCACTAGCGGGGGCCTACGAGCAGTACTTC. Translated, it gives CASRSPLAGAYEQYF.

This clone has only one observation. The chain combines TRBV29-1 with TRBJ1-4; TRBD1 agrees at 11 bases. Trimming cost V 6 bases and J 8 bases; bases outside gene matches: 5. This CDR3 region has 13 residues. Germline CDR1 reads SQVTM; CDR2 reads ANQGSEA. DNA for the CDR3: TGCAGCGTCGGACAGGGGGCAGGGGAAAAACTGTTTTTT. The encoded protein is CSVGQGAGEKLFF.

CDR3 protein: CASSLRRETQYF. The CDR3 DNA sequence: TGTGCCAGCAGCTTACGCAGGGAGACCCAGTACTTC. This sequence joins TRBV7-2 and TRBJ2-5; D call uncertain. The CDR3 is made up of 12 amino acids. Germline V CDR1 and CDR2: SGHTA, FQGNSA. V was pared by 2 bases and J by 5 bases, with 6 bases between.